The following is a T cell receptor beta chain sequence with its context. Antigen: not known. This CDR3 region has 12 residues. In germline, CDR1 is SNHLY, CDR2 FYNNEI. Trimming removed 3 bases at V and 8 bases at J, with 8 bases between. The record originates from a study of cytomegalovirus exposure and HLA in healthy donors. PCR used 60 Vbeta primers and 13 Jbeta primers. Clones were read by immunoSEQ multiplex PCR, and TCRdb kept only the in-frame ones, dropping some. In the table there are approximately 73,000 clones, less than 75% of which are singletons. General study findings and limits: Links to common viral pathogens appeared, in a later analysis, for several of the most significant clusters. The study put 160 or so TCR beta chains on its list as cytomegalovirus-associated.

This TCR was sampled from a young man in good health and CMV-seropositive. The rearrangement links TRBV2 to TRBJ2-1, with a weak D call TRBD2 (5 bases). The specimen sequenced was PBMCs. CDR3 in amino acids: CASSDWRDEQFF. The CDR3 nucleotides read TGTGCCAGCAGTGACTGGCGGGATGAGCAGTTCTTC.